This T cell receptor (beta chain) derives from a study of T-cell memory formation after mild COVID-19. Sample barcodes and UMIs were carried by the TCR alpha and TCR beta cDNA libraries that 5'RACE generated with constant-segment primers. TCRdb reanalysed the 5' RACE reads using MiXCR and keeps one entry per CDR3 protein. The repertoire consists of approximately 150,000 distinct CDR3 sequences, with roughly 15% occurring once and the leading ten covering roughly 13%. The CDR3 contains 13 residues. V lost 4 bases and J lost 7, with 13 bases in between. The germline V gene has CDR1 DFQATT and CDR2 SNEGSKA (reference sequence). In this sample, this clonotype turned up once. Its matching antigen is unknown. Study conclusions and caveats: Researchers report contracting CD4+ clones mostly in CM and EM, with CD8+ clones in EMRA.

What was sequenced was PBMCs or a T cell subset sorted from them (not recorded which). The chain uses TRBV20-1 and TRBJ1-4; D perhaps matches TRBD1 (6 bases). The receptor was isolated from an adult woman who had mild COVID-19 (a few samples of this study predate the infection). Cell type and time point are not known. CDR3 sequence: CSAKTGMGEKLFF. CDR3 nucleotides: TGCAGTGCTAAAACAGGGATGGGTGAAAAACTGTTTTTT.